This T cell receptor beta chain emerged from a study of control samples from healthy donors and cancer patients. TCRdb keeps only in-frame clones here, not all; method: immunoSEQ multiplex PCR. This sample carries about 410,000 clones, 90% of them seen once, and the ten largest clones take around 6.8%. This CDR3 has 15 residues. J gave up 5 bases and V 2 bases, and 9 bases lay outside the gene matches. In germline, CDR1 is SGHNT, CDR2 YENEEA. The chain uses TRBV11-3 and TRBJ2-7; 7 positions agree with TRBD2. The sequence derives from a man aged 40-55 years with head and neck cancer. Specimen: PBMCs. Here the CDR3 DNA reads TGTGCCAGCAGCTTATATGGAGGGGAGGGAGACGAGCAGTACTTC. Translating it yields CASSLYGGEGDEQYF.